Below are 30 T cell receptor beta chains sequenced from a single sample in a study of blood T cell repertoires in COVID-19. Clones were sequenced by immunoSEQ multiplex PCR, and TCRdb holds only the in-frame ones, with some missing. The table has 210,000 or so clones, more than 75% seen once. The specimen was PBMCs or T cells enriched from blood (not recorded which). The receptors derive from a man aged 30-40 years with acute COVID-19.

The CDR3 DNA is TGTGCCAGCAGTCAACTCGGACAGGGCGGGGAGCAGTACTTC. This encodes CASSQLGQGGEQYF. V gene TRBV2 combines with J gene TRBJ2-7; 8 bases are a match to TRBD1. CDR1 SNHLY and CDR2 FYNNEI come from the germline V gene. V shed 5 bases and J 7 bases; nucleotides not matched to a gene: 10. The CDR3 loop spans 14 amino acids.

V is TRBV6-1 and J is TRBJ2-3; D not certain. Germline CDR1 is MNHNS and CDR2 is SASEGT. The ends were cut back, 3 bases at V and 3 bases at J, with 10 bases in the middle. This CDR3 is 14 amino acids long. Here the CDR3 reads CASSDLLSTDTQYF. Here the CDR3 DNA reads TGTGCCAGCAGTGATCTATTATCTACAGATACGCAGTATTTT.

This clone was seen a few times. The same CDR3 arises from other DNA sequences in this sample as well. The chain joins TRBV19 to TRBJ1-5; the D gene is possibly TRBD1 (5 bases). Germline values: CDR1 LNHDA, CDR2 SQIVND (reference sequence). The CDR3 spans 14 residues. Trimming removed 1 base at V and 1 base at J, with 5 bases between. In DNA, the CDR3 is TGTGCCAGTAGTATAGGGGGCAGCAATCAGCCCCAGCATTTT. It yields the protein CASSIGGSNQPQHF.

V is TRBV21-1 and J is TRBJ1-2; the table calls TRBD1, which could not be checked here. TRBV21-1 is annotated as a pseudogene. CDR3 size: 15 residues. Written as DNA, the CDR3 is TGTGCCAGCAGCAAAGTTAAGGGGGCAACCTATGGCTACACCTTC. The encoded protein is CASSKVKGATYGYTF.

The chain couples TRBV28 to TRBJ2-7; D is perhaps TRBD1 (9 bases). CDR3 length: 15 residues. Trimming removed 11 bases at V and 3 bases at J, with 23 bases between. The germline V gene has CDR1 MDHEN and CDR2 SYDVKM. For the CDR3, the DNA is TGTGCCGCAAACCGGGGGGGACAGGGCCTCTACGAGCAGTACTTC. Amino acid sequence: CAANRGGQGLYEQYF.

This clone was detected a few times. The chain joins TRBV7-6 to TRBJ1-2, with TRBD1 identical over 8 bases. The CDR3 covers 16 residues. V lost 0 bases and J lost 8; bases outside the gene matches: 11. Germline V CDR1 and CDR2: SGHVS, FNYEAQ. This chain's CDR3 is CASSLASTGAYEGYTF. CDR3 sequence (DNA): TGTGCCAGCAGCTTAGCATCGACAGGGGCATATGAGGGCTACACCTTC.

This chain joins TRBV9 and TRBJ2-7; D is perhaps TRBD2 (6 bases). Germline V gene sequence: CDR1 SGDLS, CDR2 YYNGEE. The CDR3 totals 14 residues. V lost 4 bases and J lost 4, with 15 bases in between. The CDR3 sequence: CASSTGGVNYEQYF. As DNA, the CDR3 is TGTGCCAGCAGCACCGGAGGGGTCAATTACGAGCAGTACTTC.

The genes are TRBV5-4 and TRBJ1-6; 7 nucleotides line up with TRBD1. The length of the CDR3 is 15 residues. V shed 4 bases and J 0 bases; nucleotides not matched to a gene: 1. Germline loops: CDR1 SGHNT, CDR2 YYREEE (reference sequence). This CDR3 is CASSRQGSYNSPLHF. The CDR3 DNA reads TGTGCCAGCAGCCGACAGGGCTCCTATAATTCACCCCTCCACTTT.

This chain connects TRBV7-6 to TRBJ2-7; a possible D gene is TRBD2 (7 bases). Trimming removed 0 bases from V and 4 bases from J, with 10 bases in between. Germline CDR1 and CDR2: SGHVS and FNYEAQ. CDR3 length: 14 residues. CDR3 in amino acids: CASSLAGGQYEQYF. In DNA, the CDR3 is TGTGCCAGCAGCTTAGCGGGGGGGCAGTACGAGCAGTACTTC.

DNA for the CDR3: TGTGCCTGGAGTGTACTTACCAGGAATTCACCCCTCCACTTT. Amino acids: CAWSVLTRNSPLHF. The V and J genes are TRBV30 and TRBJ1-6; D uncertain. V was clipped by 0 bases and J by 7 bases, with 10 bases between them. The germline CDR1 and CDR2 sequences are GTSNPN and SVGIG (reference sequence). The CDR3 length is 14 residues.

The chain uses TRBV30 and TRBJ1-6; D may be TRBD1 (6 bases). This CDR3 comprises 14 residues. The V end was cut by 4 bases, the J end by 7 bases, with 14 bases between. Germline V gene sequence: CDR1 GTSNPN, CDR2 SVGIG (reference sequence). The CDR3 sequence: CAWTAPDRNSPLHF. DNA for the CDR3: TGTGCCTGGACGGCCCCGGACAGAAATTCACCCCTCCACTTT.

The J gene is TRBJ1-2, the V gene TRBV12-5; 7 nucleotides agree with TRBD1. The length of the CDR3 is 15 residues. From germline, CDR1 is LGHNT and CDR2 FRNRAP. V was clipped by 1 base and J by 8 bases; unmatched bases: 10. The CDR3 spells CASGLDRDSLGGYTF. The CDR3 nucleotides are TGTGCTAGTGGTTTGGACCGGGACAGTTTAGGAGGCTACACCTTC.

This clone has just a few counts. The chain joins TRBV4-1 to TRBJ1-4, with 10 bases lining up with TRBD1. Trimming took 0 bases from V and 6 from J; bases not matched to a gene: 13. Per germline, CDR1 MGHRA and CDR2 YSYEKL. The CDR3 loop spans 19 amino acids. DNA of the CDR3: TGCGCCAGCAGCCAAGATTCCGTAGGACAGGGGGTAGAGTATGAAAAACTGTTTTTT. It specifies CASSQDSVGQGVEYEKLFF.

The V and J genes are TRBV19 and TRBJ1-1; possible D gene TRBD1, 5 bases. Looked up from germline, CDR1 is LNHDA and CDR2 is SQIVND (reference sequence). V was shortened by 5 bases and J by 8 bases, with 9 bases between the two germline ends. This CDR3 comprises 11 residues. The CDR3 reads CASSWGGEAFF. Here the CDR3 DNA reads TGTGCCAGTAGTTGGGGGGGGGAAGCTTTCTTT.

In its sample, this clone was seen a few times. The chain is built from TRBV30 and TRBJ1-3; D unclear. The CDR3 totals 15 residues. Trimming took off 1 base at V and 0 bases at J, with 10 bases between the two ends. CDR1 and CDR2 (germline): GTSNPN, SVGIG (reference sequence). CDR3 nucleotides: TGTGCCTGGAGTGCAAGACTTTCCTCTGGAAACACCATATATTTT. It codes for CAWSARLSSGNTIYF.

V is TRBV4-1 and J is TRBJ1-1; no clear D. The CDR3 loop spans 15 amino acids. With 1 base removed from V and 4 bases from J, the gap between germline ends came to 13 bases. Germline values: CDR1 MGHRA, CDR2 YSYEKL. The CDR3 reads CASSQVISSSTEAFF. The CDR3 nucleotides read TGCGCCAGCAGCCAAGTTATTTCGAGTAGCACTGAAGCTTTCTTT.

V usage is TRBV27 and J usage is TRBJ1-2; 7 bases agree with TRBD1. The length of the CDR3 is 17 residues. V lost 5 bases to trimming and J lost 1 base; unmatched junction nucleotides: 13. Germline V CDR1 and CDR2: MNHEY, SMNVEV (reference sequence). The CDR3 DNA reads TGTGCCAGCAGTGCCACAGGGGTCTTGAGCTTTAACTATGGCTACACCTTC. Protein: CASSATGVLSFNYGYTF.

This sequence joins TRBV14 and TRBJ1-2; a possible D gene is TRBD1 (5 bases). CDR1 and CDR2 (germline): SGHDN, FVKESK. The CDR3 is made up of 16 amino acids. V lost 5 bases and J lost 0, with 16 bases in between. The CDR3 sequence: CASSVGQGEANYGYTF. Here the CDR3 DNA reads TGTGCCAGCAGCGTGGGGCAGGGTGAAGCTAACTATGGCTACACCTTC. Variable domain in full (rest from reference TRBV14 and TRBJ1-2): EAGVTQFPSHSVIEKGQTVTLRCDPISGHDNLYWYRRVMGKEIKFLLHFVKESKQDESGMPNNRFLAERTGGTYSTLKVQPAELEDSGVYFCASSVGQGEANYGYTFGSGTRLTVV.

This chain links TRBV2 with TRBJ1-5; the match to TRBD1 covers 7 bases. V dropped 6 bases and J dropped 9; count of bases not matched to a gene: 11. Germline CDR1 and CDR2: SNHLY and FYNNEI. The CDR3 runs to 14 residues. The CDR3 DNA sequence: TGTGCCAGCAGCGGACAGGTGCCTCCGGCGCCCCAGCATTTT. This gives the protein CASSGQVPPAPQHF. The full variable domain, completed using reference TRBV2 and TRBJ1-5, is EPEVTQTPSHQVTQMGQEVILRCVPISNHLYFYWYRQILGQKVEFLVSFYNNEISEKSEIFDDQFSVERPDGSNFTLKIRSTKLEDSAMYFCASSGQVPPAPQHFGDGTRLSIL.

The chain is built from TRBV19 and TRBJ2-5, with TRBD1 as a possible D gene (6 bases). The germline V gene encodes CDR1 LNHDA and CDR2 SQIVND (reference sequence). The CDR3 is made up of 14 amino acids. With 5 bases removed from V and 2 bases from J, the gap between germline ends came to 12 bases. The CDR3 protein is CASSVQGPQETQYF. The DNA of the CDR3 is TGTGCCAGTAGTGTCCAGGGGCCACAAGAGACCCAGTACTTC.

The chain employs TRBV18 and TRBJ2-7; 12 bases are shared with TRBD1. Trimming at V came to 4 bases and at J to 6 bases, leaving 7 bases not matched to a gene. The CDR3 has 15 residues. Germline V lookup: CDR1 KGHSH, CDR2 LQKENI. The CDR3 spells CASSRPGTGGGEQYF. CDR3 DNA sequence: TGTGCCAGCTCACGTCCCGGGACAGGGGGCGGCGAGCAGTACTTC.

This chain connects TRBV9 to TRBJ1-3; tentatively, D is TRBD1 (6 bases). The CDR3 is made up of 15 amino acids. Trimming stripped 0 bases from V and 2 bases from J, with 9 bases between. CDR1 and CDR2 from the germline V gene are SGDLS and YYNGEE. The CDR3 protein is CASSVEAGAGNTIYF. The DNA for the CDR3 is TGTGCCAGCAGCGTAGAGGCAGGGGCTGGAAACACCATATATTTT.

The DNA of the CDR3 is TGTGCCAGTAGGGGCTTAGGACACAATCAGCCCCAGCATTTT. Translated: CASRGLGHNQPQHF. This sequence joins TRBV19 and TRBJ1-5, with D maybe TRBD1 (5 bases). CDR3 length: 14 residues. Trimming stripped 6 bases from V and 3 bases from J, with 12 bases between. Germline values: CDR1 LNHDA, CDR2 SQIVND (reference sequence).

V gene TRBV9 combines with J gene TRBJ2-6; TRBD1 aligns across 8 bases. Germline trimming cut 5 bases from V and 1 base from J; bases unmatched to any gene: 8. CDR3 size: 17 residues. Germline lookup yields CDR1 SGDLS and CDR2 YYNGEE. DNA for the CDR3: TGTGCCAGCAGTGCCGGGACAGGAAAATCTGGGGCCAACGTCCTGACTTTC. Translation: CASSAGTGKSGANVLTF.

The chain couples TRBV30 to TRBJ2-5, with 8 bases lining up with TRBD2. This CDR3 comprises 13 residues. Germline CDR1 is GTSNPN and CDR2 is SVGIG (reference sequence). J gave up 4 bases and V 1 base, and 2 bases lay outside the gene matches. The CDR3 nucleotides read TGTGCCTGGAGTGGCGGGGGGATAGAGACCCAGTACTTC. It is translated as CAWSGGGIETQYF.

The rearrangement uses TRBV30 and TRBJ2-7, with D perhaps matching TRBD2 (6 bases). V was pared by 4 bases and J by 6 bases, with 10 bases between. Germline V gene data show CDR1 as GTSNPN and CDR2 as SVGIG (reference sequence). This CDR3 contains 11 residues. For the CDR3, the DNA is TGTGCCTGGATCCGGGGAGGCGAGCAGTACTTC. Translating it yields CAWIRGGEQYF. The full variable domain, rest sourced from reference TRBV30 and TRBJ2-7, is SQTIHQWPATLVQPVGSPLSLECTVEGTSNPNLYWYRQAAGRGLQLLFYSVGIGQISSEVPQNLSASRPQDRQFILSSKKLLLSDSGFYLCAWIRGGEQYFGPGTRLTVT.

CDR3 sequence (DNA): TGTGCCAGCAGCGAAGACAGGGAGGACTACACCTTC. Amino acid sequence: CASSEDREDYTF. This chain connects TRBV7-9 to TRBJ1-2; 7 bases are a match to TRBD1. The V segment lost 5 bases and the J segment 10 bases; nucleotides outside the gene matches: 7. This CDR3 has 12 amino acids. Germline assignment: CDR1 SEHNR and CDR2 FQNEAQ (reference sequence).

The chain is built from TRBV7-2 and TRBJ2-3; 8 positions agree with TRBD2. Germline CDR1 and CDR2: SGHTA and FQGNSA. CDR3 size: 15 residues. V lost 5 bases to trimming and J lost 6 bases; unmatched junction nucleotides: 10. The CDR3 bases are TGTGCCAGCAGCCCCCGGGTAGCGGGGCCCGATACGCAGTATTTT. This codes for CASSPRVAGPDTQYF.

This sequence joins TRBV28 and TRBJ1-1; a weak D match, TRBD1 (5 bases). V lost 4 bases and J 6 bases, leaving 15 bases between the germline ends. Germline CDR1 and CDR2: MDHEN and SYDVKM. The CDR3 spans 14 residues. The CDR3, as DNA: TGTGCCAGCAGTTGGGGAGGGGTAGGGGCTGAAGCTTTCTTT. This codes for CASSWGGVGAEAFF.

The chain links TRBV25-1 to TRBJ2-3, with D tentatively TRBD2 (5 bases). Trimming pared 5 bases from V and 1 base from J, leaving 10 bases between. The CDR3 length is 14 residues. Germline V CDR1 and CDR2: MGHDK, SYGVNS. For the CDR3, the DNA is TGTGCCAGCAGTCAGGAGGTGGGCACAGATACGCAGTATTTT. Amino acid sequence: CASSQEVGTDTQYF.